This is a list of T cell receptor beta chains from one sample in a study of cytomegalovirus exposure and HLA in healthy donors. The table came from immunoSEQ multiplex PCR; TCRdb's copy has only in-frame clones and leaves some out. The sample has about 180,000 clones, more than 75% seen once. Sequencing input: PBMCs. These receptors were obtained from a young man in good health and CMV-seropositive. Each CDR3 is given with its conserved first and last residue.

J gene | V gene | CDR3 protein
TRBJ1-5 | TRBV18 | CASSPSGQGEFNQPQHF
TRBJ2-2 | TRBV9 | CASSGPEPGGELFF
TRBJ2-2 | TRBV27 | CASSFYYGSIDTGELFF
TRBJ2-2 | TRBV4-2 | CASSQNYISGTGDTGELFF
TRBJ1-1 | TRBV5-6 | CASSSRVTGGTEAFF
TRBJ2-3 | TRBV4-2 | CASSQRPRAQEGTDTQYF
TRBJ2-7 | TRBV2 | CASSGGGHWGAKQYF
TRBJ2-5 | TRBV4-1 | CASSQAVAEETQYF
TRBJ2-7 | TRBV7-2 | CASSLALGLAVSSYEQYF
TRBJ1-1 | TRBV4-3 | CASSLDRGNTEAFF
TRBJ1-1 | TRBV5-6 | CASSLRRSGGTEAFF
TRBJ1-2 | TRBV4-2 | CASSPSDPRGYGYTF
TRBJ1-2 | TRBV4-2 | CASSQGGTGVFSGYTF
TRBJ2-3 | TRBV7-2 | CASTEGRGADTQYF
TRBJ1-5 | TRBV7-8 | CASSAGTGDQPQHF
TRBJ1-1 | TRBV27 | CASSLTGSTEAFF
TRBJ2-7 | TRBV5-4 | CASSWREGSYEQYF
TRBJ2-3 | TRBV5-6 | CASSSGTRQLIYTQYF
TRBJ2-3 | TRBV2 | CASRRMEAGTDTQYF
TRBJ2-7 | TRBV6-6 | CATQDRGPAEQYF
TRBJ2-7 | TRBV11-2 | CASSWSRGSYEQYF
TRBJ2-7 | TRBV2 | CASNEGGYGEQYF
TRBJ2-3 | TRBV4-1 | CASTGTSGEAQYF
TRBJ2-7 | TRBV19 | CASSKLIRFGQVYEQYF
TRBJ1-2 | TRBV9 | CASSVVGDRFGGYTF
TRBJ2-5 | TRBV7-2 | CASSSPGRWEAQYF
TRBJ2-1 | TRBV9 | CASSIRLGPYNEQFF
TRBJ2-5 | TRBV7-3 | CASSPTGLGSRETQYF
TRBJ1-2 | TRBV6-6 | CASSYTALKGGYTF
TRBJ1-4 | TRBV9 | CASSQSGGATNEKLFF
TRBJ2-7 | TRBV5-1 | CASSLGGSPYEQYF
TRBJ1-4 | TRBV30 | CAVGPGLNEKLFF
TRBJ2-7 | TRBV4-3 | CASSFSPGNEQYF
TRBJ1-5 | TRBV6-5 | CASSIDRDGQPQHF
TRBJ1-1 | TRBV18 | CASHKNRVDTEAFF
TRBJ2-2 | TRBV10-2 | CASIPGLAGNTGELFF
TRBJ2-5 | TRBV18 | CASVQGLTETQYF
TRBJ1-5 | TRBV5-1 | CASSPGGLDQPQHF
TRBJ2-3 | TRBV7-3 | CASSSPPGTHWGTDTQYF
TRBJ2-3 | TRBV4-3 | CASSQIAGAGTDTQYF
TRBJ2-3 | TRBV9 | CASSVVTGSDTQYF
TRBJ2-7 | TRBV4-2 | CASSQDVTSGSFEQYF
TRBJ2-3 | TRBV27 | CASSQTGTGVSWGTDTQYF
TRBJ2-4 | TRBV5-6 | CASSPDYTKNIQYF
TRBJ2-3 | TRBV7-2 | CASSFGDSPYF
TRBJ1-4 | TRBV7-2 | CASSLSRDRGLEKLFF